This entry lists 23 T cell receptor beta chains sequenced from one sample in a study of beta chain features in type 1 diabetes. The investigators reverse transcribed all of the isolated RNA, so they sequenced expressed TCRB transcripts. Produced via immunoSEQ multiplex PCR; TCRdb's table is partial and in-frame only. This table holds over 15,000 clones, around 59% found once. Sequencing was carried out using stem cell memory CD4+ T cells from blood. Receptors were obtained from a woman aged 18 to 35 in good health.

The rearrangement uses TRBV7-9 and TRBJ2-6, with D unclear. V was shortened by 5 bases and J by 4 bases, with 12 bases between the two germline ends. This CDR3 region has 15 residues. From germline, CDR1 is SEHNR and CDR2 FQNEAQ (reference sequence). CDR3 in DNA: TGTGCCAGCAGCCCTCGGAGCCCCGGGGCCAACGTCCTGACTTTC. Protein product: CASSPRSPGANVLTF.

J is TRBJ2-5 and V is TRBV5-1; 9 bases align to TRBD2. This CDR3 region has 14 residues. J lost 3 bases, V lost 1 base, and 1 base had no gene match. Germline V gives CDR1 SGHRS, CDR2 YFSETQ. The CDR3 is CASSLIAGEETQYF. The CDR3 DNA sequence: TGCGCCAGCAGCTTGATAGCGGGGGAAGAGACCCAGTACTTC. Complete variable domain (other parts from reference TRBV5-1 and TRBJ2-5): KAGVTQTPRYLIKTRGQQVTLSCSPISGHRSVSWYQQTPGQGLQFLFEYFSETQRNKGNFPGRFSGRQFSNSRSEMNVSTLELGDSALYLCASSLIAGEETQYFGPGTRLLVL.

This clone was recorded once. Distinct nucleotide sequences in the sample also encode this CDR3. The chain links TRBV10-3 to TRBJ2-1; 7 bases agree with TRBD2. V was pared by 1 base and J by 4 bases, with 7 bases of the junction left unmatched. Germline lookup yields CDR1 ENHRY and CDR2 SYGVKD. This CDR3 is built from 16 residues. CDR3 protein: CAISELGGSGYNEQFF. The CDR3 bases are TGTGCCATCAGTGAGTTGGGGGGTAGCGGGTACAATGAGCAGTTCTTC.

The CDR3 region is CASSSAGPRTDTQYF. The DNA of the CDR3 is TGTGCCAGCAGCTCAGCTGGGCCCCGCACAGATACGCAGTATTTT. The chain employs TRBV25-1 and TRBJ2-3; D unresolved. The CDR3 runs 15 residues. Germline V gene data show CDR1 as MGHDK and CDR2 as SYGVNS. V dropped 6 bases and J dropped 1 base, with 14 bases sitting between them.

This clone came up a few times. V gene TRBV5-1 combines with J gene TRBJ2-2; 9 positions agree with TRBD2. Germline assignment: CDR1 SGHRS and CDR2 YFSETQ. The CDR3 has 15 amino acids. Trimming removed 5 bases from V and 1 base from J; junction bases left unmatched: 3. CDR3 nucleotide sequence: TGCGCCAGCAGTCCTAGCGGGGTGAACACCGGGGAGCTGTTTTTT. It is translated as CASSPSGVNTGELFF.

V usage is TRBV15 and J usage is TRBJ2-7; 7 bases match TRBD1. Per germline, CDR1 LNHNV and CDR2 YYDKDF (reference sequence). V lost 3 bases, J lost 2 bases, and 1 base stayed unmatched. The CDR3 sequence is 13 residues long. CDR3 amino acids: CATSRDRTYEQYF. The CDR3 bases are TGTGCCACCAGCAGGGACAGGACCTACGAGCAGTACTTC.

This clone was counted a few times. The gene calls are TRBV6-1 and TRBJ2-7, with D perhaps TRBD2 (6 bases). CDR1 is MNHNS, CDR2 SASEGT, per germline. V shed 1 base and J shed 3 bases, with 10 bases lying between them. The CDR3 is made up of 14 amino acids. CDR3 residues: CASSEEPGVYEQYF. For the CDR3, the DNA is TGTGCCAGCAGTGAAGAACCGGGGGTCTACGAGCAGTACTTC.

V is TRBV5-1 and J is TRBJ1-2; D is possibly TRBD1 (5 bases). The CDR3 is 14 amino acids. The ends were cut back, 0 bases at V and 6 bases at J, with 12 bases in the middle. Per the germline V gene, CDR1 is SGHRS and CDR2 is YFSETQ. This chain's CDR3 is CASSLALGEDGYTF. The DNA for the CDR3 is TGCGCCAGCAGCTTGGCCCTAGGGGAGGATGGCTACACCTTC.

The rearrangement joins TRBV30 to TRBJ1-2, with a weak D call TRBD1 (5 bases). CDR1 and CDR2 from the germline V gene are GTSNPN and SVGIG (reference sequence). The V end was cut by 6 bases, the J end by 8 bases, with 19 bases between. The CDR3 has 13 residues. Written as DNA, the CDR3 is TGTGCCTGCCTAGGGACTTCCTCTCACGGCTACACCTTC. It specifies CACLGTSSHGYTF.

A note on this clone: The junction departs from germline at one end; a sequencing error may be responsible. The J gene is TRBJ1-6, the V gene TRBV18; 9 nucleotides agree with TRBD1. This CDR3 contains 10 residues. Germline V lookup: CDR1 KGHSH, CDR2 LQKENI. The CDR3: CASSPDRGPF. CDR3 DNA: TGTGCCAGCTCACCGGACAGGGGCCCCTTT.

The chain carries TRBV2 and TRBJ1-2, with D possibly being TRBD1 (5 bases). V lost 4 bases to trimming and J lost 7 bases, with 7 bases between them. Germline V gene data show CDR1 as SNHLY and CDR2 as FYNNEI. This CDR3 contains 11 residues. CDR3 nucleotides: TGTGCCAGCAGTGTTGGGGCTGGCTACACCTTC. Translated, it gives CASSVGAGYTF. The full variable domain, its missing parts supplied by reference TRBV2 and TRBJ1-2, is EPEVTQTPSHQVTQMGQEVILRCVPISNHLYFYWYRQILGQKVEFLVSFYNNEISEKSEIFDDQFSVERPDGSNFTLKIRSTKLEDSAMYFCASSVGAGYTFGSGTRLTVV.

The V gene is TRBV30, the J gene TRBJ2-4; D not resolved. The CDR3 contains 13 residues. The V gene's germline CDR1 is GTSNPN and CDR2 SVGIG (reference sequence). The V gene lost 2 bases and the J gene lost 9 bases, with 14 bases spanning the gap. CDR3 residues: CAWSLASDGIQYF. The CDR3 DNA is TGTGCCTGGAGTTTGGCTAGTGATGGCATTCAGTACTTC.

This sequence joins TRBV7-2 and TRBJ2-7; a weak D match, TRBD1 (6 bases). V gave up 2 bases and J gave up 4 bases, with 9 bases separating them. In germline, CDR1 is SGHTA, CDR2 FQGNSA. The CDR3 has 13 residues. The CDR3 DNA reads TGTGCCAGCAGCTTACGCAGGGGATACGAGCAGTACTTC. It codes for CASSLRRGYEQYF.

The chain joins TRBV25-1 to TRBJ1-2; the D is unclear. Germline CDR1 reads MGHDK; CDR2 reads SYGVNS. The germline V and J ends were trimmed by 2 bases and 8 bases, with 9 bases remaining between them. The CDR3 length is 12 residues. This chain's CDR3 is CASSEPPRGYTF. CDR3 coding DNA: TGTGCCAGCAGTGAACCTCCCAGGGGCTACACCTTC.

The chain carries TRBV10-1 and TRBJ2-5, with a tentative D call TRBD2 (6 bases). Germline lookup yields CDR1 WNHNN and CDR2 SYGVQD (reference sequence). Trimming took 3 bases from V and 4 from J, leaving 9 bases between them. The CDR3 length is 13 residues. CDR3 bases: TGCGCCAGCAGTGACGGAGGGCGAGAGACCCAGTACTTC. Translation gives CASSDGGRETQYF.

This clone was picked up a small number of times. This rearrangement joins TRBV30 to TRBJ2-3; perhaps TRBD2 as D (5 bases). With 0 bases removed from V and 2 bases from J, the gap between germline ends came to 12 bases. The CDR3 contains 15 residues. From germline, CDR1 is GTSNPN and CDR2 SVGIG (reference sequence). As DNA, the CDR3 is TGTGCCTGGAGTGTAAAGAGCGGTTTCACAGATACGCAGTATTTT. The encoded protein is CAWSVKSGFTDTQYF.

The chain uses TRBV4-1 and TRBJ2-1, with TRBD2 matching 8 bases. The CDR3 has 16 residues. Unmatched junction bases numbered 13, after V lost 5 bases and J lost 7 bases. Germline V gives CDR1 MGHRA, CDR2 YSYEKL. The CDR3 spells CASSSPGTRGGNEQFF. The CDR3 coding sequence is TGCGCCAGCAGCTCTCCCGGGACTAGGGGGGGGAATGAGCAGTTCTTC.

The chain employs TRBV5-1 and TRBJ2-2; unclear D gene. CDR1 is SGHRS, CDR2 YFSETQ, per germline. The length of the CDR3 is 15 residues. V shed 0 bases and J shed 1 base, with 7 bases lying between them. Written as DNA, the CDR3 is TGCGCCAGCAGCTTGGTGCCAGGGAACACCGGGGAGCTGTTTTTT. This sequence encodes CASSLVPGNTGELFF.

In this sample, this clone turned up a few times. The chain employs TRBV5-4 and TRBJ2-2; 7 bases line up with TRBD1. The CDR3 consists of 15 residues. The germline V gene has CDR1 SGHNT and CDR2 YYREEE (reference sequence). J gave up 7 bases and V 1 base, and 7 bases lay outside the gene matches. CDR3 DNA sequence: TGTGCCAGCAGCTTGTTACAGGGGAGTATCGGGGAGCTGTTTTTT. It encodes CASSLLQGSIGELFF.

This clone was recorded a few times. J is TRBJ2-3 and V is TRBV7-2; 7 nucleotides line up with TRBD2. Trimming at V came to 4 bases and at J to 4 bases, leaving 14 bases not matched to a gene. CDR3 length: 17 amino acids. CDR1 is SGHTA and CDR2 is FQGNSA in the germline V gene. The CDR3 reads CASSSVLLGGSADTQYF. The CDR3 DNA sequence: TGTGCCAGCAGCTCCGTGCTTTTGGGCGGGAGCGCAGATACGCAGTATTTT.

In nucleotides, the CDR3 is TGTGCCAGCAGTGAAGGACAGGGGCTGAGCGAGTACTTC. Its protein product is CASSEGQGLSEYF. The chain is built from TRBV2 and TRBJ2-7, with 8 bases aligning to TRBD1. CDR3 length: 13 residues. Losses at the gene ends were 1 base for V and 11 bases for J; bases not matched to a gene: 7. CDR1 is SNHLY and CDR2 is FYNNEI in the germline V gene.

The V and J genes are TRBV5-5 and TRBJ2-5; 8 nucleotides agree with TRBD1. This CDR3 comprises 14 residues. Germline-derived CDR1 and CDR2 are SGHKS and YYEKEE (reference sequence). Trimming at V came to 4 bases and at J to 4 bases, leaving 6 bases not matched to a gene. The CDR3, as DNA: TGTGCCAGCAGCGCCGGACAGGGCCGAGAGACCCAGTACTTC. Translation gives CASSAGQGRETQYF.

The rearrangement uses TRBV7-9 and TRBJ2-3; D not certain. From germline, CDR1 is SEHNR and CDR2 FQNEAQ (reference sequence). This CDR3 is 16 amino acids long. Trimming took 5 bases from V and 4 from J, leaving 19 bases between them. CDR3 DNA sequence: TGTGCCAGCAGCCAAAACTGGGCCTTGGTCTCAGATACGCAGTATTTT. This translates into CASSQNWALVSDTQYF.